This TCR beta chain is from a study of tumor-infiltrating lymphocytes in oesophageal squamous cell carcinoma. TCRdb itself ran the PCR reads through MiXCR, one entry per CDR3 protein. The table records under 20,000 distinct CDR3 sequences, 39% of them present only once. Germline CDR1 reads SGHAT; CDR2 reads FQNNGV. The ends were cut back, 4 bases at V and 10 bases at J, with 10 bases in the middle. The CDR3 is 11 amino acids. The material sequenced was esophageal tumor tissue. The TCR sequence derives from a male donor with esophageal squamous cell carcinoma. The V gene is TRBV11-2, the J gene TRBJ1-1; weak D call: TRBD1 (6 bases). The CDR3 nucleotides are TGTGCCAGCAGCTACCGGGACATAGCTTTCTTT. Translated, it gives CASSYRDIAFF. Full variable domain (missing parts from reference TRBV11-2 and TRBJ1-1): EAGVAQSPRYKIIEKRQSVAFWCNPISGHATLYWYQQILGQGPKLLIQFQNNGVVDDSQLPKDRFSAERLKGVDSTLKIQPAKLEDSAVYLCASSYRDIAFFGQGTRLTVV.